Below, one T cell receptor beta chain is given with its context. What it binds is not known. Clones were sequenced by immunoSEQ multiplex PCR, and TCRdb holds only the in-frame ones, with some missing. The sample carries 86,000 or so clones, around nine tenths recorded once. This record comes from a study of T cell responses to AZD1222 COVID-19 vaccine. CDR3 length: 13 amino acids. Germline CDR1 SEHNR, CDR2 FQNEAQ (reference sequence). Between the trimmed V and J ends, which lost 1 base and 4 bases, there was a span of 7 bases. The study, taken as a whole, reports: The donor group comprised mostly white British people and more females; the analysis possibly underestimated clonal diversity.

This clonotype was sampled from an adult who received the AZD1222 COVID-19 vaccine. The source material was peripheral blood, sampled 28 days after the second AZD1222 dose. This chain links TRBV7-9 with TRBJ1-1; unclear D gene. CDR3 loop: CASSLEGFTEAFF. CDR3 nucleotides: TGTGCCAGCAGCTTAGAGGGATTCACTGAAGCTTTCTTT.